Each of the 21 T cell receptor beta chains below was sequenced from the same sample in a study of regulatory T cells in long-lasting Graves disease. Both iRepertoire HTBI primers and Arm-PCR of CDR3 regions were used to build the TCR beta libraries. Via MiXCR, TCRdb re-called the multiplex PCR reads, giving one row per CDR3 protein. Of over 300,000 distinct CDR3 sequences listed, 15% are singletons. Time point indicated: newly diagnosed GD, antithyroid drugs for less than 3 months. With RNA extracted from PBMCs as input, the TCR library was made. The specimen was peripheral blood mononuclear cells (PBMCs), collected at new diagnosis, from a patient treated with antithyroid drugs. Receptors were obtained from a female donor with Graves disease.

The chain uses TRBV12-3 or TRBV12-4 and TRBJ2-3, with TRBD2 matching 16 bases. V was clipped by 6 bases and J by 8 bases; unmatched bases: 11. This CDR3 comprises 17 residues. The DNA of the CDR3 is TGTGCCAGCAGCTCGGGGACTAGCGGGAGGGTGAAGGGTACGCAGTATTTT. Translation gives CASSSGTSGRVKGTQYF.

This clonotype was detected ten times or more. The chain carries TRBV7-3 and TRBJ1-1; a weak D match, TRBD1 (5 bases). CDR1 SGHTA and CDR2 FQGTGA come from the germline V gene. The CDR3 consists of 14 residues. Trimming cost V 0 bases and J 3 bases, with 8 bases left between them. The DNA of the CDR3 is TGTGCCAGCAGCTTAACGGGGGTGGACACTGAAGCTTTCTTT. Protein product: CASSLTGVDTEAFF.

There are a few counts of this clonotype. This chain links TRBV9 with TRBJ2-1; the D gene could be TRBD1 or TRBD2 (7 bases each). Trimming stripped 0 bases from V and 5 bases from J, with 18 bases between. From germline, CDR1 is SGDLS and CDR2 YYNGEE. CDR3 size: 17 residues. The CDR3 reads CASSVGGGQGVNNEQFF. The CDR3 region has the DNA TGTGCCAGCAGCGTAGGGGGGGGGCAGGGGGTCAACAATGAGCAGTTCTTC.

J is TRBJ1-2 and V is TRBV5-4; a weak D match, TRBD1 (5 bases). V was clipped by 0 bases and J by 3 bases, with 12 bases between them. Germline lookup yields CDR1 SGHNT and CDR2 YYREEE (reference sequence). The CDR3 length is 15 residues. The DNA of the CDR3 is TGTGCCAGCAGCTTGGGACAGTCCCCGGACTATGGCTACACCTTC. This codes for CASSLGQSPDYGYTF.

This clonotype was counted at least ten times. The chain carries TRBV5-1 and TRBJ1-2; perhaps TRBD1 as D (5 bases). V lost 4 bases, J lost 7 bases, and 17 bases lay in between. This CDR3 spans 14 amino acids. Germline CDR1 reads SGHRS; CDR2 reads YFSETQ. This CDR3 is CASSRRDASFGYTF. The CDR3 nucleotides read TGCGCCAGCAGCCGCCGGGACGCCTCCTTTGGCTACACCTTC.

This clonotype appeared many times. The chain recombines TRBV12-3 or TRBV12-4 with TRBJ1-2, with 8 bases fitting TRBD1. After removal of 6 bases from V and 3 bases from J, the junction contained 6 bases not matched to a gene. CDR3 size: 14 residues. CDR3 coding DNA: TGTGCCAGCAGCCGGGACAGGCAGGACTATGGCTACACCTTC. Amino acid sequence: CASSRDRQDYGYTF.

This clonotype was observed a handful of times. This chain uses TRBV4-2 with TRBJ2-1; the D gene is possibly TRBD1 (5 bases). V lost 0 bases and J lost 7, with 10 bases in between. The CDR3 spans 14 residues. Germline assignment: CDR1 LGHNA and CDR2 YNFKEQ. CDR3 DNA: TGTGCCAGCAGCCAAGAGGGGCAGCTGAATGAGCAGTTCTTC. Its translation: CASSQEGQLNEQFF.

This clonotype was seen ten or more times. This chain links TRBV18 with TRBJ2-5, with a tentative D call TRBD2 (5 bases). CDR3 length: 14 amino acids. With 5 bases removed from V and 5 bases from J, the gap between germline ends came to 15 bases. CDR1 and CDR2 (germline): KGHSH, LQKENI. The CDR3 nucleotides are TGTGCCAGCTCATCAACGACACCGGGGGAGACCCAGTACTTC. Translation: CASSSTTPGETQYF.

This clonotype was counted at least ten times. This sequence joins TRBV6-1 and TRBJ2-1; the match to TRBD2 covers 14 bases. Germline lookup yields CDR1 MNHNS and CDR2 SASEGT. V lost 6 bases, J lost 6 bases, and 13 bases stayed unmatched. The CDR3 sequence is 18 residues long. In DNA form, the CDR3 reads TGTGCCAGCAGCCCATGGTATCCCGGGACTAGCGGGAGCAATGAGCAGTTCTTC. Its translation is CASSPWYPGTSGSNEQFF.

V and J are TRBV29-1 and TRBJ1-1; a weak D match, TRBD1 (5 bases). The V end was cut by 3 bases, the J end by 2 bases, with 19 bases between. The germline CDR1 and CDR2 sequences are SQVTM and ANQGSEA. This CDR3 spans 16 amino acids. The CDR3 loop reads CSVEDPGLGDNTEAFF. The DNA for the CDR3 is TGCAGCGTTGAGGATCCGGGGCTAGGGGACAACACTGAAGCTTTCTTT.

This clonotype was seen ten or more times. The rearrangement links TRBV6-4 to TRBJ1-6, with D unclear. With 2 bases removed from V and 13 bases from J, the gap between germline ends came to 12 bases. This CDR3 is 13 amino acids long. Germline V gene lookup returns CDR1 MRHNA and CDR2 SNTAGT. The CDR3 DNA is TGTGCCAGCAGTGACCCCCCGGATTTGCCCCTCCACTTT. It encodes CASSDPPDLPLHF.

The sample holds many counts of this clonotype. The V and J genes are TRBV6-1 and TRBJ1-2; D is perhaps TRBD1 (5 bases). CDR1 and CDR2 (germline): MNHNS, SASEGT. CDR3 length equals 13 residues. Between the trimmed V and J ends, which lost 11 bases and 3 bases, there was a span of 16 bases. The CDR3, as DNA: TGTGCCGGTTCTCCGGGACCGTACTATGGCTACACCTTC. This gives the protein CAGSPGPYYGYTF.

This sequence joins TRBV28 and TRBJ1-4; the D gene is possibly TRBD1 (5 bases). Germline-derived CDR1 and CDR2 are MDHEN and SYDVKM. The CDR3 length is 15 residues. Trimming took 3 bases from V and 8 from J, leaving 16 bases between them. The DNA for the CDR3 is TGTGCCAGCAGTTTGAGGGGCTTAGGAGGGGAAAAACTGTTTTTT. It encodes CASSLRGLGGEKLFF.

The CDR3 reads CASSPTSSQETQYF. CDR3 sequence (DNA): TGTGCCAGCAGCCCAACGAGCTCGCAAGAGACCCAGTACTTC. This rearrangement joins TRBV7-3 to TRBJ2-5; D unclear. This CDR3 is 14 amino acids long. CDR1 and CDR2 from the germline V gene are SGHTA and FQGTGA. V gave up 5 bases and J gave up 2 bases, with 12 bases separating them.

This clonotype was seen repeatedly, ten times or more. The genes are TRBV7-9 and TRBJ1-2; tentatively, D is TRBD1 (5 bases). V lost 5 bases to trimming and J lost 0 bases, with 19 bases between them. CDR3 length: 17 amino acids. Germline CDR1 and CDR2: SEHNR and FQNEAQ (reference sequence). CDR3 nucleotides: TGTGCCAGCAGCCCACGCGGGGCGCCTAACCCTAACTATGGCTACACCTTC. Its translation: CASSPRGAPNPNYGYTF.

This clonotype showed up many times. CDR3 protein: CASSRRSATNEKLFF. In nucleotides, the CDR3 is TGTGCCAGCAGTCGACGGAGTGCAACTAATGAAAAACTGTTTTTT. The chain recombines TRBV28 with TRBJ1-4, with D hard to call. The germline V gene has CDR1 MDHEN and CDR2 SYDVKM. V was trimmed by 5 bases and J by 0 bases, leaving 10 bases between them. The CDR3 loop spans 15 amino acids.

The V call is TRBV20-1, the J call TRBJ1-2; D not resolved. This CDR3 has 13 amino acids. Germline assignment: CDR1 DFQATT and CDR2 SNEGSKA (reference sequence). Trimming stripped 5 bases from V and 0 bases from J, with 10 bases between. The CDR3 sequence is CSAGEQTNYGYTF. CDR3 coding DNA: TGCAGTGCTGGGGAGCAAACTAACTATGGCTACACCTTC.

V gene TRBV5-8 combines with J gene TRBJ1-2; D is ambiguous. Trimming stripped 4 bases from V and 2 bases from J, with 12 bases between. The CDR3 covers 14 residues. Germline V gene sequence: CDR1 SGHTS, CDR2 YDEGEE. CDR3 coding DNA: TGTGCCAGCAGCGACAACGATCCAAACTATGGCTACACCTTC. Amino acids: CASSDNDPNYGYTF.

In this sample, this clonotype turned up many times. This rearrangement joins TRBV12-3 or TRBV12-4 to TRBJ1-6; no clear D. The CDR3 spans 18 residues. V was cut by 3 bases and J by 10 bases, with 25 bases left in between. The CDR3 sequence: CASSFRLPRGNAGSPLHF. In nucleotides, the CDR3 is TGTGCCAGCAGTTTCCGGCTTCCTCGTGGGAATGCGGGATCACCCCTCCACTTT.

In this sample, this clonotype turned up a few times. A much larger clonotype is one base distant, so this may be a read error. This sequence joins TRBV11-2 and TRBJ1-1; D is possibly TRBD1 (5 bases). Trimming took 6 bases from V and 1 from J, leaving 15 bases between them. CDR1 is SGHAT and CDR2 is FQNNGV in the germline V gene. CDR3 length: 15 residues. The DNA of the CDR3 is TGTGCCAGCAGGCGCCCGGGACGCGAGAACACTGAAGCTTTCTTT. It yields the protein CASRRPGRENTEAFF. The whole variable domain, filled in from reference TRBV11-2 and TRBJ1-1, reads EAGVAQSPRYKIIEKRQSVAFWCNPISGHATLYWYQQILGQGPKLLIQFQNNGVVDDSQLPKDRFSAERLKGVDSTLKIQPAKLEDSAVYLCASRRPGRENTEAFFGQGTRLTVV.

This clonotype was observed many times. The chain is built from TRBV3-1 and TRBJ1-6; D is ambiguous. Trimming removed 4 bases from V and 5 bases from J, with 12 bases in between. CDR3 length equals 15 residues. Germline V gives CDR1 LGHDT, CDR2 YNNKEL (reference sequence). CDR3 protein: CASSRGDTNNSPLHF. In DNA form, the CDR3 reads TGTGCCAGCAGCCGCGGAGACACCAATAATTCACCCCTCCACTTT.